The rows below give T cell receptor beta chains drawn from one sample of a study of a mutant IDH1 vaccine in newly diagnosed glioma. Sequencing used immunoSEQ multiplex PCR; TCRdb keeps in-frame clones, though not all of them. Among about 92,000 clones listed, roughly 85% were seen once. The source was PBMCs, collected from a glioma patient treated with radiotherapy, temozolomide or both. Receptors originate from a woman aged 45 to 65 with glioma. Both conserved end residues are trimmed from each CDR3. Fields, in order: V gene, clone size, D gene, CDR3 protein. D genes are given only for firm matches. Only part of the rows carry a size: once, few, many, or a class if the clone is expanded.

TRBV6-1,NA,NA,ASSVLLGVITGELF
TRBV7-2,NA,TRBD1,ASSLDRGNTEAF
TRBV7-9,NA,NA,ASSSETDTQY
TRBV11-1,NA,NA,ASSRDSYEQY
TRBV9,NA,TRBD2,ASSVSFVLAGMVDTQY
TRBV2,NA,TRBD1,ASSDRGRNGELF
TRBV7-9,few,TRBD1,ASSLRQGDEKLF
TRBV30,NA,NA,AWSEPWAQY
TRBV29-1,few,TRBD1,SGEDRFNTEAF
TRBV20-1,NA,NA,SASNEQF
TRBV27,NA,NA,ASSSLGGVYQPQH
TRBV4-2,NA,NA,ASSQERRSLSGYT
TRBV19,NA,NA,ASTRTDSSGEQY
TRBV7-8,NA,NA,ASSSQDSNQPQH
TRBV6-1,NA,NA,ASSVETPGGELF
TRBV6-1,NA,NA,ASSEWGEQY
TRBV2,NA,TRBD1,ASRDATGVRNTIY
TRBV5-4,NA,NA,ASSLDNSPLH
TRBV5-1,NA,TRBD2,ASSSGLAIRKSVGETQY
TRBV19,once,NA,ASSMAKPSYGYT
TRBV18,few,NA,ASSRSLNEKLF
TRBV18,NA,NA,ASSPTTGLSGGYT
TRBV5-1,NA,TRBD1,ASSPGQGYTGELF
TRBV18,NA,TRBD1,ASSPPGQKAF
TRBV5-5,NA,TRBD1,ASSLLQGAGTGELF
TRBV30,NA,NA,AWSVLGRRAGELF
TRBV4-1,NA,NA,ASSQEPGPRRRF
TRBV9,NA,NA,ASSYRASDEQF
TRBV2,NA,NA,ASSPGGGPQH
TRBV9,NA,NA,ASSVDSQPNPYGYT
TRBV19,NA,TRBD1,ASSVTGGNQPQH
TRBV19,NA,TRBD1,ASTSGTEFHYGYT
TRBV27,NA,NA,ASSPRANYGYT
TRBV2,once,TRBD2,ASSETPAGRGTDTQY
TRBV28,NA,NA,HRDLYGYT
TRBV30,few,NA,AWSGGLTTEAF
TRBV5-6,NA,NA,ASSLSRFGSQH
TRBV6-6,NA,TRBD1,ASSPGQGRNQPQH
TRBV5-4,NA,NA,ASSAPGTKEQF
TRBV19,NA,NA,ASSVDRYQPQH
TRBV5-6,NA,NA,ASSFSVYGYT
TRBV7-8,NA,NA,ASSPRRLNTEAF
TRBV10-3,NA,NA,ATDEDRTTNTEAF
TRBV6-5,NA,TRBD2,ASSYSGGNSYEQY
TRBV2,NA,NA,ASMSLPGSGNTIY
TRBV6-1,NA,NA,ASRYAGTDTQY
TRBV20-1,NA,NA,SVSRTDTQY
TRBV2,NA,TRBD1,ASRGTASYGYT
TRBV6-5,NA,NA,ASSYSTGAGNIQY
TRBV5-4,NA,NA,ASNRAGNTNYGYT
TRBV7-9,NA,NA,ASSRPGPGTQY
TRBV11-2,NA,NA,ASSLAPRNEKLF
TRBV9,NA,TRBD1,ASSVGEGTGGTEAF
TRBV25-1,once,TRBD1,ASSPGQGNEKLF
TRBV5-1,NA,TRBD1,ASSLTGGGYT
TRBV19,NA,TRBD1,ASSPTGGVNSNQPQH
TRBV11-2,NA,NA,ASSFRRTDFYEQY
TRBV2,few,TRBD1,ASSGGSTGNYGYT
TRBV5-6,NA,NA,ASSLASPVNEQF
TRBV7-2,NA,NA,ASSLVVRQRSHSPLH